The next 17 T cell receptor beta chains were all read from a single sample in a study of vaccination effects on CD4 cells after COVID-19. Antigen-specific CD4+ T cell clonotypes were called by their expansion after viral peptide-pool culture in ViraFEST. CD4+ T cells were isolated after less than 12 days of culture. TCRdb's table, derived via immunoSEQ multiplex PCR, lists solely in-frame clones and lacks some. The table has tens of thousands of clones, around 75% seen once. These TCRs are of unknown antigen specificity. The sample was CD4+ T cells from PBMCs cultured with HCoV-229E spike peptides, taken before COVID-19 vaccination. The receptors here all came from a human donor who received a COVID-19 vaccine.

This clone occurred a few times. The gene calls are TRBV5-6 and TRBJ1-2; unclear D gene. CDR3 size: 14 residues. Trimming took off 6 bases at V and 2 bases at J, with 14 bases between the two ends. In germline, CDR1 is SGHDT, CDR2 YYEEEE. CDR3 in DNA: TGTGCCAGCATCTATACACCTACCAACTATGGCTACACCTTC. Translation gives CASIYTPTNYGYTF.

The count of this clone is one. This chain connects TRBV2 to TRBJ2-7, with D unresolved. Trimming removed 2 bases at V and 4 bases at J, with 6 bases between. There are 12 residues in the CDR3. In germline, CDR1 is SNHLY, CDR2 FYNNEI. The CDR3 sequence: CASSEMRYEQYV. As DNA, the CDR3 is TGTGCCAGCAGTGAAATGAGATACGAGCAGTACGTC.

This chain joins TRBV28 and TRBJ1-1; possible D gene TRBD1, 5 bases. There are 15 residues in the CDR3. The germline CDR1 and CDR2 sequences are MDHEN and SYDVKM. Trimming removed 3 bases at V and 0 bases at J, with 11 bases between. This CDR3 reads CASSFIGALNTEAFF. CDR3 bases: TGTGCCAGCAGTTTCATAGGGGCGTTGAACACTGAAGCTTTCTTT.

The rearrangement uses TRBV12-3 or TRBV12-4 and TRBJ1-2; D may be TRBD1 (5 bases). This CDR3 has 12 residues. V lost 11 bases, J lost 4 bases, and 14 bases lay in between. The chain's CDR3 is CAGGQGGYGYTF. The CDR3 DNA is TGTGCCGGTGGGCAGGGTGGCTATGGCTACACCTTC.

This sequence joins TRBV7-2 and TRBJ1-2; D gene unclear. This CDR3 comprises 15 residues. The V and J ends lost 2 bases and 6 bases respectively, with 16 bases between them. Per germline, CDR1 SGHTA and CDR2 FQGNSA. The CDR3 spells CASSLKPEASHGYTF. As DNA, the CDR3 is TGTGCCAGCAGCTTAAAGCCGGAAGCCTCCCATGGCTACACCTTC.

The V and J genes are TRBV5-1 and TRBJ2-5; D possibly corresponds to TRBD1 (5 bases). Germline V gene data show CDR1 as SGHRS and CDR2 as YFSETQ. The CDR3 totals 13 residues. V was cut by 5 bases and J by 5 bases, with 13 bases left in between. The CDR3 DNA reads as TGCGCCAGCAGAGGGGAATCTGGGGAGACCCAGTACTTC. It is translated as CASRGESGETQYF.

In DNA form, the CDR3 reads TGTGCCAGCAGCGTAGGGGACTCTGGGGCCAACGTCCTGACTTTC. Translating gives CASSVGDSGANVLTF. This chain links TRBV9 with TRBJ2-6; D remains ambiguous. The germline V gene encodes CDR1 SGDLS and CDR2 YYNGEE. This CDR3 has 15 amino acids. The V end was cut by 0 bases, the J end by 0 bases, with 4 bases between.

The V and J genes are TRBV19 and TRBJ2-2, with D maybe TRBD2 (6 bases). Deletions cut 7 bases from V and 3 bases from J, with 9 bases between. The CDR3 contains 13 residues. From germline, CDR1 is LNHDA and CDR2 SQIVND (reference sequence). The CDR3 DNA follows: TGTGCCAGTACCAGGGACTACACCGGGGAGCTGTTTTTT. Its protein product is CASTRDYTGELFF.

The chain recombines TRBV9 with TRBJ1-3; TRBD1 is a possible D gene (5 bases). V shed 3 bases and J shed 1 base, with 14 bases lying between them. This CDR3 has 16 amino acids. Per germline, CDR1 SGDLS and CDR2 YYNGEE. CDR3 amino acids: CASSGPQGPSGNTIYF. In DNA form, the CDR3 reads TGTGCCAGCAGCGGGCCTCAGGGACCTTCTGGAAACACCATATATTTT.

V usage is TRBV19 and J usage is TRBJ1-1; D ambiguous. Germline V gives CDR1 LNHDA, CDR2 SQIVND (reference sequence). CDR3 size: 17 residues. The V gene lost 4 bases and the J gene lost 0 bases, with 18 bases spanning the gap. The CDR3 loop is CASSKPLGSEMNTEAFF. The CDR3 coding sequence is TGTGCCAGTAGTAAACCTCTCGGTTCAGAAATGAACACTGAAGCTTTCTTT. The full variable domain, completed using reference TRBV19 and TRBJ1-1, is DGGITQSPKYLFRKEGQNVTLSCEQNLNHDAMYWYRQDPGQGLRLIYYSQIVNDFQKGDIAEGYSVSREKKESFPLTVTSAQKNPTAFYLCASSKPLGSEMNTEAFFGQGTRLTVV.

The chain links TRBV10-3 to TRBJ2-5; TRBD2 is a possible D gene (6 bases). The germline V gene encodes CDR1 ENHRY and CDR2 SYGVKD. Trimming stripped 8 bases from V and 4 bases from J, with 11 bases between. The CDR3 sequence is 12 residues long. CDR3 in DNA: TGTGCCATCCAGTGGGGGGTAGAGACCCAGTACTTC. It encodes CAIQWGVETQYF.

This CDR3 reads CASSYSRVQETQYF. In DNA, the CDR3 is TGTGCCAGCAGTTACTCAAGAGTCCAAGAGACCCAGTACTTC. The chain uses TRBV6-2 or TRBV6-3 and TRBJ2-5; D gene uncertain. V dropped 0 bases and J dropped 1 base, with 6 bases sitting between them. The CDR3 length is 14 residues. The germline CDR1 and CDR2 sequences are MNHEY and SVGEGT.

This clone is a singleton in its sample. This chain links TRBV5-4 with TRBJ2-5; D call uncertain. V was cut by 1 base and J by 5 bases, with 6 bases left in between. The V gene's germline CDR1 is SGHNT and CDR2 YYREEE (reference sequence). The CDR3 extends over 12 amino acids. CDR3 sequence (DNA): TGTGCCAGCAGCTTGACCGGGGAGACCCAGTACTTC. Its translation is CASSLTGETQYF.

The J gene is TRBJ2-3, the V gene TRBV3-1 (or the pseudogene TRBV3-2); D could derive from TRBD1 or TRBD2 (5 bases each). The V gene's germline CDR1 is LGHDT and CDR2 YNNKEL (reference sequence). This CDR3 is built from 13 residues. The V end was cut by 7 bases, the J end by 2 bases, with 10 bases between. The CDR3 sequence is CASNHGTTDTQYF. The DNA for the CDR3 is TGTGCCAGCAACCACGGGACCACAGATACGCAGTATTTT.

The rearrangement joins TRBV2 to TRBJ2-5; D may be TRBD1 (6 bases). This CDR3 has 15 amino acids. The germline V gene encodes CDR1 SNHLY and CDR2 FYNNEI. Deletions cut 8 bases from V and 2 bases from J, with 18 bases between. The CDR3: CASLRMDRTQETQYF. Here the CDR3 DNA reads TGTGCCAGCCTCCGTATGGACAGAACTCAAGAGACCCAGTACTTC.

This chain uses TRBV11-2 with TRBJ1-4; D call uncertain. The germline CDR1 and CDR2 sequences are SGHAT and FQNNGV. The length of the CDR3 is 15 residues. The ends were cut back, 5 bases at V and 8 bases at J, with 18 bases in the middle. The CDR3 reads CASSQPGRWQEKLFF. The CDR3 DNA reads TGTGCCAGCAGCCAACCGGGGAGGTGGCAAGAAAAACTGTTTTTT.

This chain links TRBV10-3 with TRBJ1-6; no clear D. Trimming took 3 bases from V and 13 from J, leaving 25 bases between them. Germline V CDR1 and CDR2: ENHRY, SYGVKD. The CDR3 sequence is 17 residues long. For the CDR3, the DNA is TGTGCCATCAGTGACTACTTCCCGACGGACTTCGGGTCGCCCCTCCACTTT. The encoded protein is CAISDYFPTDFGSPLHF.